This T cell receptor beta chain was captured by sequencing in a study of blood T cell repertoires in COVID-19. Per the original data handling: Counts of nucleated cells, estimated from reference gene primer amplification, were obtained. The method was immunoSEQ multiplex PCR; TCRdb's version includes in-frame clones alone and lacks a portion of them. Clonal size and the V and J genes are those of that table, whereas D and trimming came from the DNA. The sample includes around 250,000 clones, about four fifths seen only once; the top ten take 5%. The CDR3 extends over 17 amino acids. The germline V gene has CDR1 SGHDN and CDR2 FVKESK. Trimming took off 0 bases at V and 4 bases at J, with 17 bases between the two ends. Everyone who took part was about 18 to 90 years old, and they came from 24 US areas. Clinical histories supplied by participants themselves formed the basis of cohort assignment. All exposed participants met a person with COVID-19 within 2 weeks before entering the study.

This sequence was found in a man in his forties or fifties who had been exposed to COVID-19. The sample comprised PBMCs or T cells enriched from blood (not recorded which). The chain links TRBV14 to TRBJ2-3; TRBD1 might be the D (6 bases). CDR3 residues: CASSQERWQGSSDTQYF. CDR3 nucleotides: TGTGCCAGCAGCCAAGAACGGTGGCAGGGGAGTTCAGATACGCAGTATTTT.